This T cell receptor beta chain is drawn from a study of T cells and Merkel cell carcinoma outcomes. General observations from the study: Reportedly, T-cell repertoire with density predicts Merkel cell carcinoma outcomes.

V was trimmed by 7 bases and J by 8 bases, leaving 14 bases between them. The CDR3 covers 12 residues. Germline-derived CDR1 and CDR2 are MDHEN and SYDVKM. TCRdb's copy holds only in-frame clones and misses some; the assay was immunoSEQ multiplex PCR. The data hold about 19,000 clones, with roughly four fifths observed a single time. About this clone: Its matching antigen is unknown.

The chain is built from TRBV28 and TRBJ2-5, with D perhaps TRBD1 or TRBD2 (7 bases each). The sample was tumor tissue from Merkel cell carcinoma. This TCR was recovered from a human donor with Merkel cell carcinoma. The CDR3 nucleotides are TGTGCCAGCACCAGGGGGGGAGGAACCCAGTACTTC. Amino acids: CASTRGGGTQYF. Full variable domain (outside the CDR3, taken from reference TRBV28 and TRBJ2-5): DVKVTQSSRYLVKRTGEKVFLECVQDMDHENMFWYRQDPGLGLRLIYFSYDVKMKEKGDIPEGYSVSREKKERFSLILESASTNQTSMYLCASTRGGGTQYFGPGTRLLVL.